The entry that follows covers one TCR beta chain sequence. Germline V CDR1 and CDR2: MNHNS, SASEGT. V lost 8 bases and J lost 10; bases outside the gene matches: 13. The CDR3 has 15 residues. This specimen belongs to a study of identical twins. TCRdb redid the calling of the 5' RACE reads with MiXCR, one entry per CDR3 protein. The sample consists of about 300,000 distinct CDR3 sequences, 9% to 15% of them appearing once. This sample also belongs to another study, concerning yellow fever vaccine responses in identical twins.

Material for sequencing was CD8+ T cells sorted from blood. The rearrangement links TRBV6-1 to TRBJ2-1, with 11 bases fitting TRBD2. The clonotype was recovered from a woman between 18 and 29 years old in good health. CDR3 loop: CASLGGLAGGREQFF. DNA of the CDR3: TGTGCCAGCCTTGGAGGATTAGCGGGGGGGAGGGAGCAGTTCTTC.